In this sample, the clone carrying this T cell receptor (beta chain) turned up once. Within the sample, other DNA sequences also encode this same CDR3. Here immunoSEQ multiplex PCR was the method, and the copy in TCRdb shows in-frame clones only, minus some. Of over 400,000 clones in the sample, roughly 85% were seen once. This CDR3 region has 14 residues. The junction had 5 bases not matched to a gene; V was cut back by 4 bases and J by 2 bases. Germline CDR1 and CDR2: SGHNT and YYREEE (reference sequence). This sample is part of a study of blood T cell repertoires in COVID-19. About the study: Samples of COVID-19 (acute and convalescent) were obtained from the United States, Italy and Spain. T cells, B-cell-depleted T cells, or PBMCs provided the cDNA or gDNA that served as material.

This clonotype originated in a young woman with active or convalescent COVID-19. Material: peripheral blood. The chain carries TRBV5-4 and TRBJ2-5, with 7 bases identical to TRBD1. The CDR3 nucleotides read TGTGCCAGCAGCCCTCGGGACAGTCAAGAGACCCAGTACTTC. This codes for CASSPRDSQETQYF.